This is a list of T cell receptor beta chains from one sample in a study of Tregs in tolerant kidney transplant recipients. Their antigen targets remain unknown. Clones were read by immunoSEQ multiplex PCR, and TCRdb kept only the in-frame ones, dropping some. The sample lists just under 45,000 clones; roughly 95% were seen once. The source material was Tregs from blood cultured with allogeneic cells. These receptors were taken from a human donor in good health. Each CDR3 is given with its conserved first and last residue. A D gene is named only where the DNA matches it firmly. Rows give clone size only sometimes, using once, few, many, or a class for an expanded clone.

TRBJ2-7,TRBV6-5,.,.,CASKVGGVSYEQYF,TGTGCCAGCAAGGTGGGCGGGGTTTCCTACGAGCAGTACTTC
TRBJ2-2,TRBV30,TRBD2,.,CASNPAGEAGELFF,TGTGCCTCGAACCCGGCGGGGGAGGCCGGGGAGCTGTTTTTT
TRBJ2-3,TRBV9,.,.,CASSVEMAGTSGADTQYF,TGTGCCAGCAGCGTAGAGATGGCCGGGACCTCGGGCGCAGATACGCAGTATTTT
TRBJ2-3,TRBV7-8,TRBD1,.,CASIRTGGTDTQYF,TGTGCCAGCATCAGGACAGGGGGCACAGATACGCAGTATTTT
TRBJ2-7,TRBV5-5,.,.,CASSPAPAPSSYEQYF,TGTGCCAGCAGCCCCGCGCCAGCGCCTAGCTCCTACGAGCAGTACTTC
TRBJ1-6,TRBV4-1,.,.,CASSQELGSLSYNSPLHF,TGCGCCAGCAGCCAAGAGCTCGGGTCCCTCTCCTATAATTCACCCCTCCACTTT
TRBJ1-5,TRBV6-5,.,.,CASSYSGAGNQPQHF,TGTGCCAGCAGTTACTCAGGGGCGGGCAATCAGCCCCAGCATTTT
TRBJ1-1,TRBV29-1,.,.,CSVLTAGGTEAFF,TGCAGCGTCTTAACCGCGGGTGGGACTGAAGCTTTCTTT
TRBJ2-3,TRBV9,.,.,CASSVLGGADTQYF,TGTGCCAGCAGCGTACTGGGGGGAGCAGATACGCAGTATTTT
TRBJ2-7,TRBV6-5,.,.,CASSYSGRSYEQYF,TGTGCCAGCAGTTACTCGGGCAGATCCTACGAGCAGTACTTC
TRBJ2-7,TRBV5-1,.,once,CASSLAGQSLPYEQYF,TGCGCCAGCAGCTTGGCCGGGCAGTCACTGCCATACGAGCAGTACTTC
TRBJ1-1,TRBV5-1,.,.,CASSIQGTNTEAFF,TGCGCCAGTAGTATACAGGGCACGAACACTGAAGCTTTCTTT
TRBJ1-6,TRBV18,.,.,CASSRTQDRYSPLHF,TGTGCCAGCTCACGCACACAGGATCGATATTCACCCCTCCACTTT
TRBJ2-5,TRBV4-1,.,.,CASSQGTGNLETQYF,TGCGCCAGCAGCCAAGGCACAGGGAATTTGGAGACCCAGTACTTC
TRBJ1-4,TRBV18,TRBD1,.,CASSPGGREKLFF,TGTGCCAGCTCCCCAGGGGGCCGCGAAAAACTGTTTTTT
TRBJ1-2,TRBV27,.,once,CASSLQGMDYGYTF,TGTGCCAGCAGTCTTCAGGGGATGGACTATGGCTACACCTTC
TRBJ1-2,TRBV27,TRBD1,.,CAIRSGGLGGYTF,TGTGCCATCCGTTCAGGGGGCTTGGGGGGCTACACCTTC
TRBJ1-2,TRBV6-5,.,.,CASSYGRGANYGYTF,TGTGCCAGCAGTTACGGCAGGGGAGCTAACTATGGCTACACCTTC
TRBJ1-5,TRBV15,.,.,CATSRVKGSNQPQHF,TGTGCCACCAGCAGAGTGAAGGGTAGCAATCAGCCCCAGCATTTT
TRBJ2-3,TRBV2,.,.,CASSPQGLGTDTQYF,TGTGCCAGCAGCCCGCAGGGATTGGGCACAGATACGCAGTATTTT
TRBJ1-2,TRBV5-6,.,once,CASSLLGGLTAANYGYTF,TGTGCCAGCAGCTTGTTGGGTGGGTTGACAGCCGCTAACTATGGCTACACCTTC
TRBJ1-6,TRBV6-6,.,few,CASSYPATGPNF,TGTGCCAGCAGTTACCCCGCAACGGGGCCTAATTTT
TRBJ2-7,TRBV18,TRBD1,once,CASSPGTGPSYEQYF,TGTGCCAGCTCACCAGGGACAGGCCCGTCCTACGAGCAGTACTTC
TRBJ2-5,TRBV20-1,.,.,CSARRQETQYF,TGCAGTGCTAGACGGCAAGAGACCCAGTACTTC
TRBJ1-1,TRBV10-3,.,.,CAISSPQGRNTEAFF,TGTGCCATCAGTTCCCCTCAGGGAAGGAACACTGAAGCTTTCTTT
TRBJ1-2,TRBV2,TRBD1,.,CASMGDSGRYGYTF,TGTGCCAGCATGGGGGACAGCGGGAGGTATGGCTACACCTTC
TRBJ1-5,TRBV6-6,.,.,CASSYGLDQPQHF,TGTGCCAGCAGTTACGGCCTTGATCAGCCCCAGCATTTT
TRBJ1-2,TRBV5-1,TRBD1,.,CASSLELDRSYGYTF,TGCGCCAGCAGCTTAGAACTGGACAGGAGCTATGGCTACACCTTC
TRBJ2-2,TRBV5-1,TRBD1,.,CASSPRQGNTGELFF,TGCGCCAGCAGCCCGAGACAGGGGAACACCGGGGAGCTGTTTTTT
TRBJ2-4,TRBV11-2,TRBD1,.,CASSLALGDSDAKNIQYF,TGTGCCAGCAGCTTAGCTTTAGGGGACAGTGACGCCAAAAACATTCAGTACTTC
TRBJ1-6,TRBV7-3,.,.,CASSLGAGRGSPLHF,TGTGCCAGCAGCTTAGGGGCAGGTAGAGGTTCACCCCTCCACTTT